This T cell receptor beta chain emerged from a study of blood T cell repertoires in COVID-19. Study-level information: The samples span acute and convalescent COVID-19 from the United States, Italy and Spain. From T cells, B-cell-depleted T cells, or PBMCs came the material, which was cDNA or gDNA.

J was trimmed by 3 bases and V by 1 base; bases with no gene match: 6. This CDR3 spans 15 amino acids. CDR1 is SGHTS and CDR2 is YDEGEE in the germline V gene. Source study methods: Amplification with reference gene primers provided the estimates of nucleated cell counts. Using immunoSEQ multiplex PCR, the repertoire was profiled, and TCRdb retains in-frame clones only, with some absent. Clone size and V and J calls were adopted from that table, with D and trimming inferred from the DNA. The sample lists approximately 200,000 clones, around 81% occurring once. Material for sequencing was peripheral blood. This sequence originates from a woman aged 60 to 75 with acute or convalescent COVID-19. The chain has TRBV5-8 and TRBJ1-2; 7 positions agree with TRBD1. The CDR3 here is CASSLRDRPYYGYTF. The DNA for the CDR3 is TGTGCCAGCAGCTTGAGGGACAGACCGTACTATGGCTACACCTTC.